Listed below are T cell receptor beta chains from one sample, sequenced in a study of blood T cell repertoires in COVID-19. Using immunoSEQ multiplex PCR, the repertoire was profiled, and TCRdb retains in-frame clones only, with some absent. Of hundreds of thousands of clones listed, about nine tenths are singletons. Sequencing used PBMCs or T cells enriched from blood (not recorded which). These receptor sequences come from a man under 40 who had recovered from COVID-19. Both conserved end residues are trimmed from each CDR3. The D gene is left open where the match is weak.

D: .; J: TRBJ1-1; V: TRBV30; CDR3: AWSVWAGGDTEAF
D: .; J: TRBJ1-1; V: TRBV14; CDR3: ASSQRGAVWEAF
D: TRBD1; J: TRBJ1-5; V: TRBV28; CDR3: ASSFTGQGKGQPQH
D: TRBD1; J: TRBJ1-4; V: TRBV19; CDR3: ASSRTGGDEKLF
D: TRBD2; J: TRBJ2-7; V: TRBV18; CDR3: ASSGGLAGVEQY
D: TRBD2; J: TRBJ2-1; V: TRBV4-1; CDR3: ASSQGGLAGGLSNEQF
D: TRBD1; J: TRBJ1-1; V: TRBV6-5; CDR3: ASQGQGWTEAF
D: .; J: TRBJ1-1; V: TRBV5-1; CDR3: ASSSAGGHTEAF
D: TRBD2; J: TRBJ2-7; V: TRBV19; CDR3: ASSPRGTSDSYEQY
D: .; J: TRBJ1-4; V: TRBV2; CDR3: ASSGGGPLTNEKLF
D: .; J: TRBJ1-1; V: TRBV14; CDR3: ASSQDGQRKAF
D: .; J: TRBJ1-5; V: TRBV2; CDR3: ASSGGFQPQH
D: .; J: TRBJ2-7; V: TRBV21-1; CDR3: ASSTREGEY
D: .; J: TRBJ1-4; V: TRBV4-1; CDR3: ASSPQLVAAANEKLF